A selection of T cell receptor beta chains follows, all from one sample in a study of regulatory T cells in long-lasting Graves disease. TCRdb passed the multiplex PCR reads through MiXCR, listing each CDR3 protein once. The sample shows about 530,000 distinct CDR3 sequences, roughly 16% of them seen only once. The data were also submitted as part of a second study, on T cells in Graves' hyperthyroidism and ophthalmopathy.

The sequencing used peripheral blood mononuclear cells (PBMCs), collected at new diagnosis, from a patient treated with antithyroid drugs. All receptors come from a woman aged 35 to 60 with Graves disease. CDR3s include the opening cysteine and the closing phenylalanine or tryptophan. D genes are given only for firm matches. Clone size is stated in some rows and not others, as once, few, many or a class when expanded.

>few|TRBJ2-1|TRBV20-1|TRBD1
TGCAGTGGGGAAAGATCGACAGGGTCGGCCTACAATGAGCAGTTCTTC
CSGERSTGSAYNEQFF
>many|TRBJ2-1|TRBV11-2|TRBD2
TGTGCCAGCGTCCCAGCGGGGTATAACAATGAGCAGTTCTTC
CASVPAGYNNEQFF
>-|TRBJ2-5|TRBV5-1|TRBD2
TGCGCCAGCAGCTTGGAACCGGGGGGGCCGATCCAAGAGACCCAGTACTTC
CASSLEPGGPIQETQYF
>many|TRBJ1-1|TRBV5-1|TRBD1
TGCGCCAGCAGCTTGGAACCACAGGGGAGGGACACTGAAGCTTTCTTT
CASSLEPQGRDTEAFF
>many|TRBJ2-5|TRBV6-1|TRBD1
TGTGCCAGCAGTAGAGGGACAGGAGAAGAGACCCAGTACTTC
CASSRGTGEETQYF
>many|TRBJ2-1|TRBV20-1|-
TGCAGTGCTAGAGAGGAGCTCGATGAGCAGTTCTTC
CSAREELDEQFF
>many|TRBJ2-3|TRBV6-5|-
TGTGCCAGCAGTTACGGGGGACTCTCTAGCACAGATACGCAGTATTTT
CASSYGGLSSTDTQYF
>few|TRBJ2-1|TRBV20-1|-
TGCAGTGCTAGAGTCGGGGTCCGCAATGAGCAGTTCTTC
CSARVGVRNEQFF
>-|TRBJ2-3|TRBV7-9|-
TGTGCCAGCAGCCCCACCACTGTCCCCCGCTTCACAGATACGCAGTATTTT
CASSPTTVPRFTDTQYF
>many|TRBJ1-4|TRBV18|-
TGTGCCAGCTCACCCCGACAGGATGCAACTAATGAAAAACTGTTTTTT
CASSPRQDATNEKLFF
>many|TRBJ1-2|TRBV27|-
TGTGCCAGCAGTTTGCGCCCAGAACGTAGCTATGGCTACACCTTC
CASSLRPERSYGYTF
>-|TRBJ2-3|TRBV29-1|TRBD1
TGCAGCGTGGGGACAGGGGGGGATACGCAGTATTTT
CSVGTGGDTQYF
>-|TRBJ2-7|TRBV6-1|-
TGTGCCAGCAGTGATAATGTACGGATCTACGAGCAGTACTTC
CASSDNVRIYEQYF
>many|TRBJ2-3|TRBV20-1|-
TGCAGTGCTTGCTTAGCGCTTACAGATACGCAGTATTTT
CSACLALTDTQYF
>-|TRBJ2-7|TRBV11-2|-
TGTGCCAGCAGGGCGGACGGCTACGAGCAGTACTTC
CASRADGYEQYF
>few|TRBJ2-5|TRBV6-1|TRBD1
TGTGCCAGCAGGAACAGGGGGGAGGAGACCCAGTACTTC
CASRNRGEETQYF
>many|TRBJ1-6|TRBV12-3/TRBV12-4|-
TGTGCCAGCAGTCCCGGACCTGGGGGGAATTCACCCCTCCACTTT
CASSPGPGGNSPLHF
>many|TRBJ2-5|TRBV7-3|-
TGTGCCAGCAGCTTATTTGGGGACAATCAAGAGACCCAGTACTTC
CASSLFGDNQETQYF
>-|TRBJ2-1|TRBV28|-
TGTGCCAGCAGGAGCCCTGAGAGGGGAGGTGAGCAGTTCTTC
CASRSPERGGEQFF
>few|TRBJ2-2|TRBV3-1|-
TGTGTCAGCAGCCAAGATACCACCGGGGAGCTGTTTTTT
CVSSQDTTGELFF
>many|TRBJ2-7|TRBV25-1|TRBD1
TGTGCCAGCAGTGGGGGGACAGGTTCGAAGGCTCTCGAGCAGTACTTC
CASSGGTGSKALEQYF
>-|TRBJ2-3|TRBV7-8|TRBD1
TGTGCCAGCCAGGACAGGCTAACAGATACGCAGTATTTT
CASQDRLTDTQYF
>many|TRBJ1-2|TRBV10-3|-
TGTGCTCATCAACGGGACTTGAACTATGGCTACACCTTC
CAHQRDLNYGYTF
>few|TRBJ2-5|TRBV7-9|TRBD2
TGTGCCAGCAGCCCCCTGGGGGAACTAGCGGGGAGGCAAGAGACCCAGTACTTC
CASSPLGELAGRQETQYF
>-|TRBJ1-1|TRBV5-4|-
TGTGCCAGCAGCTTATCCCCGGGGAGAGCTTTCTTT
CASSLSPGRAFF
>many|TRBJ2-1|TRBV18|TRBD1
TGTGCCAGCTCCCCCCGAGGGGGCCTCACTGAGCAGTTCTTC
CASSPRGGLTEQFF
>-|TRBJ1-1|TRBV7-9|-
TGTGCCAGCACCTCTGCGAGCACTGAAGCTTTCTTT
CASTSASTEAFF
>few|TRBJ2-1|TRBV7-3|TRBD1
TGTGCCAGCAGCACCCCAGGGGGCGCGGGGATAGATGAGCAGTTCTTC
CASSTPGGAGIDEQFF
>-|TRBJ2-7|TRBV20-1|-
TGCAGTGCGGGGGCCTACTACGAGCAGTACTTC
CSAGAYYEQYF
>many|TRBJ2-3|TRBV3-1|-
TGTGCCAGCAGCCAAGATTGGGCGGGGGCCACAGATACGCAGTATTTT
CASSQDWAGATDTQYF
>many|TRBJ2-7|TRBV7-9|TRBD1
TGTGCCAGCAGCTCGACCTCGACAGGGTTCTACGAGCAGTACTTC
CASSSTSTGFYEQYF
>-|TRBJ1-1|TRBV6-2/TRBV6-3|-
TGTGCCAGCAGTTACTTGATAGGTCAGAGTGAAGCTTTCTTT
CASSYLIGQSEAFF
>-|TRBJ2-1|TRBV10-3|-
TGTGCCATCCAAGGAGCCGGGAATGAGCAGTTCTTC
CAIQGAGNEQFF
>many|TRBJ2-5|TRBV19|-
TGTGCCAGTAGTCGGGACATAACCCAAGAGACCCAGTACTTC
CASSRDITQETQYF
>few|TRBJ1-2|TRBV30|-
TGTGCCTGGTGGTCGGAGGACAGAACGGGCTACACCTTC
CAWWSEDRTGYTF
>-|TRBJ1-1|TRBV3-1|-
TGTGCCAGCAGCCATGGGTACGGCACTGAAGCTTTCTTT
CASSHGYGTEAFF
>few|TRBJ2-1|TRBV20-1|TRBD1
TGCAGCACCCGGACAGGATACAATGAGCAGTTCTTC
CSTRTGYNEQFF
>few|TRBJ1-2|TRBV18|-
TGTGCCAGCTCACCAATGAGGGAAGCTAACTATGGCTACACCTTC
CASSPMREANYGYTF
>-|TRBJ1-1|TRBV20-1|-
TGCAGTGCCCCTCAGGGGTACCCCACTGAAGCTTTCTTT
CSAPQGYPTEAFF
>few|TRBJ2-2|TRBV19|-
TGTGCCAGTATAAGGACCCAAGACACCGGGGAGCTGTTTTTT
CASIRTQDTGELFF
>few|TRBJ1-5|TRBV20-1|-
TGCAGTGTCCTAGAGGGCTCTAGCAATCAGCCCCAGCATTTT
CSVLEGSSNQPQHF
>many|TRBJ1-2|TRBV11-1|-
TGTGCCAGCAGCTTGGCGGGTACGGCCTATGGCTACACCTTC
CASSLAGTAYGYTF
>-|TRBJ2-4|TRBV6-2/TRBV6-3|TRBD1
TGTGCCAGCAGGGGACAGGGAGAGGGGAGCGGCAAAAACATTCAGTACTTC
CASRGQGEGSGKNIQYF
>few|TRBJ1-5|TRBV28|-
TGTGCCAGCAGTTATAGAGGTAGCCATCAGCCCCAGCATTTT
CASSYRGSHQPQHF
>-|TRBJ2-3|TRBV6-2/TRBV6-3|-
TGTGCCAGCTTTAGAACAGGGGGGGGTACGCAGTATTTT
CASFRTGGGTQYF
>once|TRBJ2-1|TRBV5-1|-
TGCGCCAGCCGACAGAACGGGTGGCAGTTCTTC
CASRQNGWQFF
>many|TRBJ2-2|TRBV11-2|TRBD1
TGTGCCAGCAGCCTCCACGCCCCCGGGACAGCTAACACCGGGGAGCTGTTTTTT
CASSLHAPGTANTGELFF
>many|TRBJ1-4|TRBV10-3|TRBD1
TGTGCCATCAGACAGGGGCTGGAAGCTAATGAAAAACTGTTTTTT
CAIRQGLEANEKLFF